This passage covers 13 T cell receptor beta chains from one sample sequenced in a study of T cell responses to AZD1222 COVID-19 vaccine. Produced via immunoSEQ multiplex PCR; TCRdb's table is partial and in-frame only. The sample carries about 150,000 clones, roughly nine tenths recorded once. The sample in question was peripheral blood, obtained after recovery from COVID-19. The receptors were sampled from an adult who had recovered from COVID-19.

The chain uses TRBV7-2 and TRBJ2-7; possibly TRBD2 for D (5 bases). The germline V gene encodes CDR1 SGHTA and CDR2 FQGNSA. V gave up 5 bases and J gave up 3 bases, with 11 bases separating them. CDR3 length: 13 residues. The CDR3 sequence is CASSLAAGYEQYF. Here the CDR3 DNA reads TGTGCCAGCAGCCTCGCGGCGGGCTACGAGCAGTACTTC.

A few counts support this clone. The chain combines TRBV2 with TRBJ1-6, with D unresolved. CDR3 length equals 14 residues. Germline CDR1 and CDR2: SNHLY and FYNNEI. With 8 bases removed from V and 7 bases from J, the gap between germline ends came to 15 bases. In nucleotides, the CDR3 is TGTGCCAGCGGGTCGGGATCATACAATTCACCCCTCCACTTT. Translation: CASGSGSYNSPLHF.

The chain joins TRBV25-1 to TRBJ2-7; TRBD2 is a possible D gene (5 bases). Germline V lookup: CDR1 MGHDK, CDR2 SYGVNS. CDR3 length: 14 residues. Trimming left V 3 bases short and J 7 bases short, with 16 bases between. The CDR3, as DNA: TGTGCCAGCAGTGATCCGGGATCTACTAGGGAGCAGTACTTC. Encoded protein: CASSDPGSTREQYF.

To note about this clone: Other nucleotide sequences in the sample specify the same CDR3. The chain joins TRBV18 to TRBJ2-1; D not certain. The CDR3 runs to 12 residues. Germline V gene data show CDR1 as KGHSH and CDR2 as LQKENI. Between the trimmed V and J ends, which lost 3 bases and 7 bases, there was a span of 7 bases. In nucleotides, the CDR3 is TGTGCCAGCTCACCCCAAACTAATGAGCAGTTCTTC. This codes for CASSPQTNEQFF.

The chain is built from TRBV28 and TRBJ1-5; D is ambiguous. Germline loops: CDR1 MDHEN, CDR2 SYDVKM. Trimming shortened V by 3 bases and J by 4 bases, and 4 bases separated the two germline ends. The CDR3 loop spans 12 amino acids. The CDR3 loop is CASSFGNQPQHF. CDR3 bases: TGTGCCAGCAGTTTCGGGAATCAGCCCCAGCATTTT.

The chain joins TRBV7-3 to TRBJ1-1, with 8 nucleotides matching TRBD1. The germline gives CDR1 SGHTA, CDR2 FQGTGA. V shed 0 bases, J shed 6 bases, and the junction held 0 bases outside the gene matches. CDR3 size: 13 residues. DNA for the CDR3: TGTGCCAGCAGCTTAACGGGACAGGCTGAAGCTTTCTTT. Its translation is CASSLTGQAEAFF.

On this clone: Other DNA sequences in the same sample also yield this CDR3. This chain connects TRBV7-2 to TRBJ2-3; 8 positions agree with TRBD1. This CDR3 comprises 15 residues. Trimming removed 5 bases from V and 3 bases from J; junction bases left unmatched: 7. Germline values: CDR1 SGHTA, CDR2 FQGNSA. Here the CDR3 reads CASSLGQGRTDTQYF. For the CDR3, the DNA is TGTGCCAGCAGCCTTGGACAGGGACGGACAGATACGCAGTATTTT.

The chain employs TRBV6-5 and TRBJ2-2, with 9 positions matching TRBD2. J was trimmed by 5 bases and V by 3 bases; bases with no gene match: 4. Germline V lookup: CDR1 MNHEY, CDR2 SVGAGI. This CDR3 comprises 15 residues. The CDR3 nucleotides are TGTGCCAGCAGTTATAGCGGGGGTCCAACCGGGGAGCTGTTTTTT. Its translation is CASSYSGGPTGELFF.

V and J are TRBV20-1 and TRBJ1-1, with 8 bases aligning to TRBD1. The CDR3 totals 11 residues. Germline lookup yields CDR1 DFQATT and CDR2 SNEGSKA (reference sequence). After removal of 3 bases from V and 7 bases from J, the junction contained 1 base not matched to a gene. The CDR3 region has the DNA TGCAGTGCTAGGGGACAGGATGAAGCTTTCTTT. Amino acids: CSARGQDEAFF.

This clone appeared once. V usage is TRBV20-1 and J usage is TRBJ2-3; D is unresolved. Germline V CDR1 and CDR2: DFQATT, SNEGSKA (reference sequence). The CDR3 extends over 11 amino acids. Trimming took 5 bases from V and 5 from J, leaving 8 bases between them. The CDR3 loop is CSAARQDTQYF. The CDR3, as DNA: TGCAGTGCTGCGAGACAAGATACGCAGTATTTT.

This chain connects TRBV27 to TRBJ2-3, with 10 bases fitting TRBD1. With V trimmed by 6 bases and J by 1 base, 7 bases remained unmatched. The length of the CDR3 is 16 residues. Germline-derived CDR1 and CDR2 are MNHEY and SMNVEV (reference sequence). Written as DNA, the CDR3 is TGTGCCAGCAGCCCTGACAGGGGGCTGGGCACAGATACGCAGTATTTT. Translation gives CASSPDRGLGTDTQYF.

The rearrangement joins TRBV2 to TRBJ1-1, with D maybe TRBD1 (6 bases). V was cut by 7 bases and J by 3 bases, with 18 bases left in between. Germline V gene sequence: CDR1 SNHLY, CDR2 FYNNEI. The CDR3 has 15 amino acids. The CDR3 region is CASTRNRAGDTEAFF. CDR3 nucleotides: TGTGCCAGCACCAGGAACAGGGCTGGGGACACTGAAGCTTTCTTT.

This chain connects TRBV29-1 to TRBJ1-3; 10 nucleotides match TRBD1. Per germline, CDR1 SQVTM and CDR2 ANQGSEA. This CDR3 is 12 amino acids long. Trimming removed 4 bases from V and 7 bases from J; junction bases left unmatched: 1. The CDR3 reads CSVAGQGNTIYF. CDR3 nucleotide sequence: TGCAGCGTTGCGGGACAGGGGAACACCATATATTTT.